The entry that follows covers one T cell receptor (beta chain) sequence. Its antigen is not yet known. One base away there is no much larger clone; base qualities are not given. This specimen comes from a study of memory CD4+ T cells and cytomegalovirus serostatus (dated by TCRdb to about 2019). In the study overall: The 33 healthy Belgian adults in the cohort included 9 who were CMV seropositive and approximately 25 who were CMV seronegative. To replicate a published TCR-based CMV serostatus classifier, the study sequenced CD4+ memory TCRbeta repertoires from a Belgian cohort whose cytomegalovirus serostatus was known.

The Quick-DNA Microprep Kit was used to extract genomic DNA from the sorted cells. TCRbeta DNA was amplified with the immunoSEQ hsTCRbeta kit following the manufacturer's protocol. TCRbeta libraries were sequenced on an Illumina MiSeq instrument. On the study's bioinformatics: Once out-of-frame sequences had been removed, a few million distinct TCRbeta sequences were left, which works out to an average of roughly 72,000 per individual. Two values were used to score each individual: the count of some 150 previously reported CMV-associated TCRbeta sequences and the total count of productive distinct TCRbeta sequences. A beta-binomial model was reimplemented in Python, and scikit-learn random forests with default parameters were trained on US cohort data. On the Belgian cohort, classifier performance was reported as the median AUC, along with percentile confidence intervals, across 10,000 bootstrap iterations. TCRdb re-hosts the immuneACCESS table, in-frame sequences only. Its copies lack some clones; in the studies checked, an unresolved V gene accounts for under half of them, and the cause for the rest is not known. V and J calls and clone size are those listed in that table; D and trimming were worked out from the DNA. This sample is represented by about 50,000 clones; around 80% of them were singletons. The ten largest account for approximately 0.7% of the sample.

A FACSAria II was used to sort memory CD4+ T cells, defined as single viable CD3+CD4+CD8-CD45RO+ cells. CMV serostatus was determined using a Roche Elecsys assay that detects serum IgG against CMV pp150, pp28, p38 and p52. After thawing, total CD4+ T cells were enriched by positive selection with CD4 magnetic microbeads. The samples came from a separate study whose specific focus was interrogating the CD4+ T cell memory repertoire. Peripheral blood mononuclear cells were isolated and cryopreserved following standard operating procedures; serum was stored at -80 °C. The staining relied on CD3-PerCP (BW264/56), CD4-APC (RPA-T4), CD45RO-PE (UCHT1) and CD8-Pacific Orange (3B5) antibodies, and Sytox blue was used to exclude non-viable cells. Taken from cysteine to phenylalanine, the CDR3 has 11 residues. The CDR3 DNA has 33 bases and is translated from base 1. At the junction V is shortened by 5 bases and J by 8 bases, with 7 bases in between. Reading the germline V gene (reference sequence) gives CDR1 SEHNR and CDR2 FQNEAQ.

What the research found in general, with its limitations: CMV serostatus prediction reached a median bootstrapped AUC of 0.95 with the original framework and just under 0.93 with a US-trained random forest. Only CD4+CD45RO+ memory cells were sequenced, in contrast to the original study, which included naive and memory CD4+ and CD8+ populations. Of 170 or so previously reported CMV-associated TCRbeta sequences, approximately 70 appeared in the CD4+ memory repertoires, each in one to five individuals. A median bootstrapped AUC of around 0.95 with a 95% CI of 0.76-1.00 was achieved on the Belgian cohort by the original-framework classifier. Results were interpreted as suggesting that the CMV-associated TCR signature is largely present in the CD4+ memory repertoire.

The chain couples TRBV7-9 to TRBJ2-1, with the identity of the D gene unclear. The source material was memory CD4+ T cells from blood. The sequence was collected from an adult in good health and CMV-seronegative. The DNA is TGTGCCAGCAGCCCTCTGGATGAGCAGTTCTTC. Translated, it gives CASSPLDEQFF.